A single sample gave rise to the 31 T cell receptor beta chains below, sequenced in a study of CD4 T cells in relation to SARS-CoV-2 and coronaviruses. Sequencing used immunoSEQ multiplex PCR; TCRdb keeps in-frame clones, though not all of them. The profile shows tens of thousands of clones, more than 60% of them singletons. For these receptors, no antigen is known. The unexposed donors gave CD4+ T cells in about 2010-2019, prior to COVID-19. CD4+ T cells were isolated from the cells after 10 days of culture. Sequencing used CD4+ T cells from PBMCs, cultured in vitro. Receptors were obtained from a human donor in good health.

J is TRBJ1-2 and V is TRBV2; 9 nucleotides agree with TRBD1. V lost 6 bases, J lost 4 bases, and 3 bases stayed unmatched. Looked up from germline, CDR1 is SNHLY and CDR2 is FYNNEI. The CDR3 is 13 amino acids. CDR3 sequence reads: CASRGQGVYGYTF. As DNA, the CDR3 is TGTGCCAGCAGGGGACAGGGAGTCTATGGCTACACCTTC. The whole variable domain, filled in from reference TRBV2 and TRBJ1-2, reads EPEVTQTPSHQVTQMGQEVILRCVPISNHLYFYWYRQILGQKVEFLVSFYNNEISEKSEIFDDQFSVERPDGSNFTLKIRSTKLEDSAMYFCASRGQGVYGYTFGSGTRLTVV.

This clone was seen once. In nucleotides, the CDR3 is TGTGCCAGCAGTTTCCAGCTAGTCGGGGCGCAGTATTTT. This gives the protein CASSFQLVGAQYF. The chain employs TRBV6-2 or TRBV6-3 and TRBJ2-3, with TRBD2 as a possible D gene (5 bases). CDR3 size: 13 residues. V lost 4 bases, J lost 10 bases, and 15 bases lay in between. CDR1 MNHEY and CDR2 SVGEGT come from the germline V gene.

The rearrangement joins TRBV5-5 to TRBJ2-1; no firm D call. The CDR3 runs 11 residues. Trimming removed 3 bases at V and 15 bases at J, with 13 bases between. Per germline, CDR1 SGHKS and CDR2 YYEKEE (reference sequence). CDR3: CASSSEQRTFF. DNA for the CDR3: TGTGCCAGCAGCTCTGAACAGAGGACGTTCTTC.

The chain carries TRBV29-1 and TRBJ2-7, with 7 bases that match TRBD1. The CDR3 is 12 amino acids. V dropped 5 bases and J dropped 1; count of bases not matched to a gene: 2. Germline values: CDR1 SQVTM, CDR2 ANQGSEA. The CDR3 coding sequence is TGCAGCGTTCGGGACAGTTCCTACGAGCAGTACTTC. It translates to CSVRDSSYEQYF.

This clone appeared once. This rearrangement joins TRBV11-3 to TRBJ2-7, with a weak D call TRBD1 (6 bases). V dropped 5 bases and J dropped 5 bases, with 10 bases sitting between them. This CDR3 contains 12 residues. The germline V gene encodes CDR1 SGHNT and CDR2 YENEEA. The CDR3 loop is CASSDDRNEQYF. CDR3 DNA: TGTGCCAGCAGCGATGACAGGAACGAGCAGTACTTC. The full variable domain, in which reference TRBV11-3 and TRBJ2-7 provide the parts outside the CDR3, is EAGVVQSPRYKIIEKKQPVAFWCNPISGHNTLYWYLQNLGQGPELLIRYENEEAVDDSQLPKDRFSAERLKGVDSTLKIQPAELGDSAVYLCASSDDRNEQYFGPGTRLTVT.

This sequence joins TRBV10-1 and TRBJ2-1; tentatively, D is TRBD2 (6 bases). Germline CDR1 reads WNHNN; CDR2 reads SYGVQD (reference sequence). V was clipped by 5 bases and J by 6 bases, with 11 bases between them. This CDR3 contains 13 residues. The CDR3 coding sequence is TGCGCCAGCAGTACTAGCTCTCCCAATGAGCAGTTCTTC. As protein: CASSTSSPNEQFF.

This chain uses TRBV6-5 with TRBJ1-5; 7 bases line up with TRBD1. Trimming took 5 bases from V and 0 from J; bases not matched to a gene: 4. CDR1 MNHEY and CDR2 SVGAGI come from the germline V gene. The CDR3 covers 15 residues. CDR3 DNA sequence: TGTGCCAGCAGTCCAGGGGGTTATAGCAATCAGCCCCAGCATTTT. Translating gives CASSPGGYSNQPQHF.

The V call is TRBV19, the J call TRBJ2-5; no clear D gene. CDR1 is LNHDA and CDR2 is SQIVND in the germline V gene (reference sequence). The CDR3 is 13 residues long. V lost 5 bases and J lost 2, with 9 bases in between. CDR3 nucleotides: TGTGCCAGTAGTGCGACACCTCAAGAGACCCAGTACTTC. Its protein product is CASSATPQETQYF.

The chain recombines TRBV23-1 with TRBJ1-2, with D perhaps matching TRBD1 (6 bases). TRBV23-1 is noted as an ORF with a role that remains uncertain. V lost 2 bases and J 2 bases, leaving 12 bases between the germline ends. The CDR3 is 15 residues long. The DNA for the CDR3 is TGCGCCAGCAGTCAAACGGGACAAATAAACTATGGCTACACCTTC. This gives the protein CASSQTGQINYGYTF.

The chain uses TRBV6-2 or TRBV6-3 and TRBJ2-3, with D unclear. This CDR3 has 13 amino acids. Germline assignment: CDR1 MNHEY and CDR2 SVGEGT. Trimming removed 7 bases from V and 0 bases from J, with 8 bases in between. The CDR3 region is CASNPASTDTQYF. Written as DNA, the CDR3 is TGTGCCAGCAACCCAGCCAGCACAGATACGCAGTATTTT.

The chain uses TRBV4-3 and TRBJ2-1; 7 nucleotides line up with TRBD2. After removal of 2 bases from V and 0 bases from J, the junction contained 10 bases not matched to a gene. Germline CDR1 and CDR2: LGHNA and YSLEER. The CDR3 runs to 18 residues. CDR3 sequence (DNA): TGCGCCAGCAGCCAATGGGCTAGCGGAAGAAGCTCCTACAATGAGCAGTTCTTC. This codes for CASSQWASGRSSYNEQFF.

The V gene is TRBV6-4, the J gene TRBJ2-7; 8 positions match TRBD2. From germline, CDR1 is MRHNA and CDR2 SNTAGT. This CDR3 has 15 residues. J lost 3 bases, V lost 1 base, and 5 bases had no gene match. This CDR3 reads CASSDWGTRNYEQYF. The CDR3 DNA reads as TGTGCCAGCAGTGACTGGGGGACTAGGAACTACGAGCAGTACTTC.

Notes on this clone: Other DNA sequences in this sample translate to the same CDR3. V and J are TRBV20-1 and TRBJ2-7; 9 bases fit TRBD2. The junction had 9 bases not matched to a gene; V was cut back by 3 bases and J by 3 bases. The CDR3 loop spans 15 amino acids. Germline loops: CDR1 DFQATT, CDR2 SNEGSKA (reference sequence). The CDR3 sequence is CSASNRELAGYEQYF. In DNA, the CDR3 is TGCAGTGCTAGTAATCGTGAACTAGCGGGCTACGAGCAGTACTTC.

The V call is TRBV2, the J call TRBJ2-7; TRBD1 aligns across 8 bases. The CDR3 consists of 13 residues. CDR1 is SNHLY, CDR2 FYNNEI, per germline. V was clipped by 9 bases and J by 5 bases; unmatched bases: 9. Written as DNA, the CDR3 is TGTGCCAGTCTGCCCGGGACAGGAAACGAGCAGTACTTC. Its protein product is CASLPGTGNEQYF. The variable domain in full, completed from reference TRBV2 and TRBJ2-7, reads EPEVTQTPSHQVTQMGQEVILRCVPISNHLYFYWYRQILGQKVEFLVSFYNNEISEKSEIFDDQFSVERPDGSNFTLKIRSTKLEDSAMYFCASLPGTGNEQYFGPGTRLTVT.

This clone was detected only once. The rearrangement links TRBV6-2 or TRBV6-3 to TRBJ1-5; D is ambiguous. V shed 3 bases and J shed 7 bases, with 19 bases lying between them. The CDR3 has 16 residues. The V gene's germline CDR1 is MNHEY and CDR2 SVGEGT. This CDR3 reads CASSYSPPSDGQPQHF. CDR3 bases: TGTGCCAGCAGTTATTCGCCCCCCTCAGACGGGCAGCCCCAGCATTTT.

Written as DNA, the CDR3 is TGTGCCAGCAGCCCGGCATTGGCCCAGGCGGAGACCCAGTACTTC. Protein: CASSPALAQAETQYF. The chain has TRBV3-1 (or the pseudogene TRBV3-2) and TRBJ2-5; D unclear. The CDR3 is made up of 15 amino acids. Trimming cost V 4 bases and J 5 bases, with 17 bases left between them. The germline CDR1 and CDR2 sequences are LGHDT and YNNKEL (reference sequence).

This chain links TRBV6-1 with TRBJ2-7; D perhaps matches TRBD1 (6 bases). CDR3 length equals 16 residues. The germline V gene encodes CDR1 MNHNS and CDR2 SASEGT. V was pared by 4 bases and J by 1 base, with 17 bases between. The CDR3 DNA reads as TGTGCCAGCAGTGTGCCCCTTGACAGGTTTTCCTACGAGCAGTACTTC. Its translation: CASSVPLDRFSYEQYF.

The J gene is TRBJ1-5, the V gene TRBV4-1; D is undetermined. The CDR3 consists of 13 residues. Trimming left V 2 bases short and J 3 bases short, with 5 bases between. The germline V gene encodes CDR1 MGHRA and CDR2 YSYEKL. Written as DNA, the CDR3 is TGCGCCAGCAGCCAATATACCAATCAGCCCCAGCATTTT. It specifies CASSQYTNQPQHF.

This clone showed up just a few times. The rearrangement uses TRBV19 and TRBJ1-2; unclear D gene. V gave up 7 bases and J gave up 8 bases, with 26 bases separating them. Germline CDR1 is LNHDA and CDR2 is SQIVND (reference sequence). CDR3 length: 16 residues. The CDR3 loop is CASTDGALGMVRGYTF. The CDR3, as DNA: TGTGCCAGTACCGACGGAGCTCTGGGAATGGTTAGAGGCTACACCTTC.

This chain joins TRBV19 and TRBJ1-1; 11 nucleotides align to TRBD1. Looked up from germline, CDR1 is LNHDA and CDR2 is SQIVND (reference sequence). This CDR3 has 14 amino acids. Trimming removed 6 bases from V and 5 bases from J; junction bases left unmatched: 5. Written as DNA, the CDR3 is TGTGCCAGTAGGGTGGGACAGGGGGTTACTGAAGCTTTCTTT. Protein: CASRVGQGVTEAFF.

The chain joins TRBV14 to TRBJ2-7, with 9 bases aligning to TRBD2. There are 18 residues in the CDR3. V dropped 4 bases and J dropped 6; count of bases not matched to a gene: 19. The germline CDR1 and CDR2 sequences are SGHDN and FVKESK. The CDR3, as DNA: TGTGCCAGCAGCCCGATGCGGGGGGGCCCAGGGTGGGGCCTCGAGCAGTACTTC. The encoded protein is CASSPMRGGPGWGLEQYF.

The chain links TRBV5-1 to TRBJ1-4; a weak D match, TRBD1 (5 bases). This CDR3 has 14 residues. Germline V gives CDR1 SGHRS, CDR2 YFSETQ. V dropped 2 bases and J dropped 2 bases, with 7 bases sitting between them. CDR3 nucleotides: TGCGCCAGCAGCTTCGGGGGTACTAATGAAAAACTGTTTTTT. Translated: CASSFGGTNEKLFF.

The chain is built from TRBV4-1 and TRBJ2-2, with no clear D. With 0 bases removed from V and 1 base from J, the gap between germline ends came to 12 bases. CDR1 MGHRA and CDR2 YSYEKL come from the germline V gene. The CDR3 has 17 residues. The CDR3 nucleotides read TGCGCCAGCAGCCAAGAAGACCTCCTCCTGAACACCGGGGAGCTGTTTTTT. It yields the protein CASSQEDLLLNTGELFF.

V gene TRBV4-1 combines with J gene TRBJ2-7; D is possibly TRBD1 (7 bases). V lost 4 bases and J lost 4, with 17 bases in between. The CDR3 runs to 15 residues. From germline, CDR1 is MGHRA and CDR2 YSYEKL. As DNA, the CDR3 is TGCGCCAGCAGCCGCTCAGGGGGAGGACTATACGAGCAGTACTTC. Residues: CASSRSGGGLYEQYF.

The gene calls are TRBV5-1 and TRBJ2-1, with 11 bases fitting TRBD2. This CDR3 comprises 16 residues. V shed 3 bases, J shed 8 bases, and the junction held 10 bases outside the gene matches. Germline-derived CDR1 and CDR2 are SGHRS and YFSETQ. CDR3 sequence: CASSWTLSGGAYEQFF. CDR3 DNA: TGCGCCAGCAGCTGGACCCTTAGCGGGGGGGCATATGAGCAGTTCTTC.

The J gene is TRBJ2-5, the V gene TRBV5-6; 8 bases fit TRBD2. The CDR3 consists of 15 residues. CDR1 is SGHDT and CDR2 is YYEEEE in the germline V gene. The trim removed 4 bases at V and 1 base at J, leaving 6 bases unmatched. CDR3 sequence (DNA): TGTGCCAGCAGCCCCCGGGGGGGGCTCCAAGAGACCCAGTACTTC. Amino acids: CASSPRGGLQETQYF.

The genes are TRBV6-2 or TRBV6-3 and TRBJ1-6; 7 bases align to TRBD1. The CDR3 loop spans 15 amino acids. CDR1 MNHEY and CDR2 SVGEGT come from the germline V gene. Trimming cost V 3 bases and J 9 bases; bases outside gene matches: 8. The CDR3: CASSYEGAYGSPLHF. DNA for the CDR3: TGTGCCAGCAGTTATGAGGGGGCCTACGGTTCACCCCTCCACTTT.

This rearrangement joins TRBV29-1 to TRBJ2-1; 11 nucleotides line up with TRBD2. This CDR3 has 14 residues. Germline CDR1 and CDR2: SQVTM and ANQGSEA. Trimming at V came to 6 bases and at J to 7 bases, leaving 8 bases not matched to a gene. Written as DNA, the CDR3 is TGCAGCGTCGCAACTAGCGGGAGTGGGAATGAGCAGTTCTTC. Its protein product is CSVATSGSGNEQFF.

V and J are TRBV6-6 and TRBJ1-5, with 7 bases fitting TRBD1. The J segment lost 4 bases and the V segment lost 4 bases, leaving 7 bases of the junction unmatched. Looked up from germline, CDR1 is MNHNY and CDR2 is SVGAGI (reference sequence). The CDR3 sequence is 15 residues long. In DNA, the CDR3 is TGTGCCAGCAGTTCAACACAGGGGATGAATCAGCCCCAGCATTTT. It encodes CASSSTQGMNQPQHF.

This chain links TRBV19 with TRBJ2-4; D may correspond to TRBD1 or TRBD2 (5 bases each). The length of the CDR3 is 13 residues. CDR1 and CDR2 (germline): LNHDA, SQIVND (reference sequence). Trimming took off 10 bases at V and 3 bases at J, with 13 bases between the two ends. CDR3 in DNA: TGTGCCACCGAGGGGCGTGGCAAAAACATTCAGTACTTC. It specifies CATEGRGKNIQYF.

This CDR3 is CASSVEVMAGNTIYF. The CDR3 nucleotides read TGTGCCAGCAGCGTAGAGGTAATGGCTGGAAACACCATATATTTT. The rearrangement uses TRBV9 and TRBJ1-3; no clear D gene. CDR3 length: 15 residues. Trimming took off 0 bases at V and 2 bases at J, with 9 bases between the two ends. Germline assignment: CDR1 SGDLS and CDR2 YYNGEE.